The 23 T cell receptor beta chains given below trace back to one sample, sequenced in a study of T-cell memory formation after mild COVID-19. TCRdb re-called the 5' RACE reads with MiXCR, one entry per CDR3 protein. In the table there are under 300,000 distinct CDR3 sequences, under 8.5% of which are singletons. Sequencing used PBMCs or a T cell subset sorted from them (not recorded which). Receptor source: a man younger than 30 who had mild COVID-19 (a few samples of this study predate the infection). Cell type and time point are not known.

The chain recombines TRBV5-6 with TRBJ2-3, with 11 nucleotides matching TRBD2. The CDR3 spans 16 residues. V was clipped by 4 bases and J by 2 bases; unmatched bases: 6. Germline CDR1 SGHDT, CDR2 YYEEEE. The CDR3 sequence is CASSLRTSGPTDTQYF. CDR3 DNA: TGTGCCAGCAGCCTTCGGACTAGCGGGCCCACAGATACGCAGTATTTT.

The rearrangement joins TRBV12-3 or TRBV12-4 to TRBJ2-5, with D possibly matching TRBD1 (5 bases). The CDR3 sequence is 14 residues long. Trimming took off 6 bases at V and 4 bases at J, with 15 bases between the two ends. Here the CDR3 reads CASRGQGIPETQYF. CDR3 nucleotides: TGTGCCAGCAGGGGGCAGGGTATCCCAGAGACCCAGTACTTC.

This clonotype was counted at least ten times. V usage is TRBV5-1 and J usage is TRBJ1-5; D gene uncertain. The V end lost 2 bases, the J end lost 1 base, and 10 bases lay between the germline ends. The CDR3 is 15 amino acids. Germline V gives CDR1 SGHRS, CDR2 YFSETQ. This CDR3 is CASSLVSPSNQPQHF. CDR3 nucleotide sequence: TGCGCCAGCAGCTTAGTATCACCAAGCAATCAGCCCCAGCATTTT.

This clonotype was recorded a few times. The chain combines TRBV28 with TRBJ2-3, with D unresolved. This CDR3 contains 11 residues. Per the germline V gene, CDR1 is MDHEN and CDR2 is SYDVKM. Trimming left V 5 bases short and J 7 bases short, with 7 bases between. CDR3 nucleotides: TGTGCCAGCAGTGAAACCCATACGCAGTATTTT. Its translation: CASSETHTQYF.

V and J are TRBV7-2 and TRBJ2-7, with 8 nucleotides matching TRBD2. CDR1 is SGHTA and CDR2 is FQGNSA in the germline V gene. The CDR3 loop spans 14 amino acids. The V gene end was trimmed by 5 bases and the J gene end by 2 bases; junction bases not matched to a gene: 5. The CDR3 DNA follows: TGTGCCAGCAGCCCAGGACTAGCCCCCTACGAGCAGTACTTC. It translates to CASSPGLAPYEQYF.

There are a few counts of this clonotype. Here the CDR3 DNA reads TGTGCCAGCAGTACGGCGGGACTGTCCCAGGAAGCTTTCTTT. It yields the protein CASSTAGLSQEAFF. J is TRBJ1-1 and V is TRBV6-6, with D maybe TRBD1 (5 bases). The CDR3 is 14 amino acids. Germline V gene lookup returns CDR1 MNHNY and CDR2 SVGAGI (reference sequence). Deletions cut 5 bases from V and 8 bases from J, with 18 bases between.

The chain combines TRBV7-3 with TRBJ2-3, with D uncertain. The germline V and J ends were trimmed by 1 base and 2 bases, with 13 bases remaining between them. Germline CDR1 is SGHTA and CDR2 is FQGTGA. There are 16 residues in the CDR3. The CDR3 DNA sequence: TGTGCCAGCAGCTTAAGTCCGGGTGATCCCACAGATACGCAGTATTTT. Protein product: CASSLSPGDPTDTQYF.

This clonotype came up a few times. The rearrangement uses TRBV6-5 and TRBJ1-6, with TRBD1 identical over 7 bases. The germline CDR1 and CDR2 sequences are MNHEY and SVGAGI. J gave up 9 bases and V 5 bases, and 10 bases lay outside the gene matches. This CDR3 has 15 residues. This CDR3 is CASSPWDSRGSPLHF. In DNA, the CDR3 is TGTGCCAGCAGTCCCTGGGACAGCCGGGGTTCACCCCTCCACTTT.

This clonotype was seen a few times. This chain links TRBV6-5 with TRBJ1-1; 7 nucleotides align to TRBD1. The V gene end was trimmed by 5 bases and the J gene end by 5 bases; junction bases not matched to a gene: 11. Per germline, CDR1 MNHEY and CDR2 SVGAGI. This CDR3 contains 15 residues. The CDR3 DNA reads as TGTGCCAGCAGTCAGCTGTCGACAGGGAGGACTGAAGCTTTCTTT. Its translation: CASSQLSTGRTEAFF.

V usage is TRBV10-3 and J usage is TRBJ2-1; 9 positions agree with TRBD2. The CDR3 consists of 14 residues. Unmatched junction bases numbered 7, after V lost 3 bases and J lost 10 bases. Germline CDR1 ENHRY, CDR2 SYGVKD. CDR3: CAISDPSGTREQFF. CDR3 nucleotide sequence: TGTGCCATCAGTGATCCTAGCGGGACAAGAGAGCAGTTCTTC.

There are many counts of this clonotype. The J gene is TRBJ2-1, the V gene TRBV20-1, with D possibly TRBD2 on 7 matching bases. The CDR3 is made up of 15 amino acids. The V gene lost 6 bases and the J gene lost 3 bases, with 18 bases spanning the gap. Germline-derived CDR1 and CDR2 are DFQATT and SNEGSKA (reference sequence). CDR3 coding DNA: TGCAGTGCCCCTTCACCGGGGGGCCTCTACAATGAGCAGTTCTTC. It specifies CSAPSPGGLYNEQFF.

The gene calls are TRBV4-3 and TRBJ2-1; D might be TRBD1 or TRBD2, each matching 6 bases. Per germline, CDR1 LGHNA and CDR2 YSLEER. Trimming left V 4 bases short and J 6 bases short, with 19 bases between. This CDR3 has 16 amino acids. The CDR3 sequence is CASSPISPGGFNEQFF. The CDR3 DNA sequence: TGCGCCAGCAGCCCGATTAGCCCCGGGGGCTTCAATGAGCAGTTCTTC.

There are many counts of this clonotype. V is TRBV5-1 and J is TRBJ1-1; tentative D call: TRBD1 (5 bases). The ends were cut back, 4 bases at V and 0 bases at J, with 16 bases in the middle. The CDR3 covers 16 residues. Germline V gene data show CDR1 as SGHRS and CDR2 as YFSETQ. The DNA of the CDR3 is TGCGCCAGCAGCCCGGGACGGGAACCCATGAACACTGAAGCTTTCTTT. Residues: CASSPGREPMNTEAFF.

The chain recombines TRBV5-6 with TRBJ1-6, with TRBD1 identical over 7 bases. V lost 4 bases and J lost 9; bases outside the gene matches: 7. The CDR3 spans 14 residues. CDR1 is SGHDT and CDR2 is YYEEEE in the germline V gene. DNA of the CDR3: TGTGCCAGCAGCCAAGGGACAGCGTCTTCACCCCTCCACTTT. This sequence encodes CASSQGTASSPLHF. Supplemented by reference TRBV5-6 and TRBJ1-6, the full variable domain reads DAGVTQSPTHLIKTRGQQVTLRCSPKSGHDTVSWYQQALGQGPQFIFQYYEEEERQRGNFPDRFSGHQFPNYSSELNVNALLLGDSALYLCASSQGTASSPLHFGNGTRLTVT.

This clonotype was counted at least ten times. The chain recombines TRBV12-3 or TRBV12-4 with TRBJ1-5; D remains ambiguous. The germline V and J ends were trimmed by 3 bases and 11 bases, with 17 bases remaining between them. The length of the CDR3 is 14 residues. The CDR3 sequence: CASSFGRTAESQHF. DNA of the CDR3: TGTGCCAGCAGTTTCGGGCGAACAGCGGAGTCCCAGCATTTT.

The CDR3, as DNA: TGCAGTGCTAGATTGGGCCAGAACCAAGAGACCCAGTACTTC. Protein product: CSARLGQNQETQYF. The V call is TRBV20-1, the J call TRBJ2-5; D not resolved. Germline V gene lookup returns CDR1 DFQATT and CDR2 SNEGSKA (reference sequence). The CDR3 has 14 amino acids. Trimming pared 2 bases from V and 0 bases from J, leaving 10 bases between.

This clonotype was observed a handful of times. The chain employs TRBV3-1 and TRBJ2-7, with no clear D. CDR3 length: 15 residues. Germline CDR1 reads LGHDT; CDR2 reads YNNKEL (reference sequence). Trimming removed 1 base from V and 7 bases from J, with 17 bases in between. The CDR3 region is CASSQGSEALREQYF. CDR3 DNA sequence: TGTGCCAGCAGCCAAGGATCTGAGGCGTTGAGGGAGCAGTACTTC.

CDR3 coding DNA: TGTGCCAGCCGGGGACAGGGTTTGGGTATGAACACTGAAGCTTTCTTT. It is translated as CASRGQGLGMNTEAFF. This rearrangement joins TRBV2 to TRBJ1-1; TRBD1 aligns across 9 bases. Germline CDR1 is SNHLY and CDR2 is FYNNEI. This CDR3 has 16 amino acids. V was clipped by 8 bases and J by 0 bases; unmatched bases: 10.

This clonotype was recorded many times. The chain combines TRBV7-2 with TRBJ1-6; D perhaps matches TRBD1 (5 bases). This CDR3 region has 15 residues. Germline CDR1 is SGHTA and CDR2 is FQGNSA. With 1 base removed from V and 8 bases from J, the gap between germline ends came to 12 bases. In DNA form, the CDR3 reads TGTGCCAGCAGCTTAGTGGCAGGGCGGGATTCACCCCTCCACTTT. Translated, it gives CASSLVAGRDSPLHF.

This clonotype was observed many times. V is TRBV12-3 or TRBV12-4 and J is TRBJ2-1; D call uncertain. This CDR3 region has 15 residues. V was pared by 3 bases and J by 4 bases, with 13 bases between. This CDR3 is CASSFGWAGYNEQFF. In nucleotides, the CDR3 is TGTGCCAGCAGTTTTGGTTGGGCAGGATACAATGAGCAGTTCTTC.

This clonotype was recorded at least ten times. The CDR3 region has the DNA TGTGCCAGCAGTTTCCGGGACCTGAACACTGAAGCTTTCTTT. This sequence encodes CASSFRDLNTEAFF. The J gene is TRBJ1-1, the V gene TRBV12-3 or TRBV12-4, with a weak D call TRBD1 (5 bases). CDR3 length: 14 residues. V was pared by 3 bases and J by 0 bases, with 8 bases between.

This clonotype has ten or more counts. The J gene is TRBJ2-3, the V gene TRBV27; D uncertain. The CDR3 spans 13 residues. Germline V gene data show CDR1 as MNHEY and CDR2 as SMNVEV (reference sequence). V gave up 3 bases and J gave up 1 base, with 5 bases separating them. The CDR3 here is CASSLKRTDTQYF. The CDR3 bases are TGTGCCAGCAGTTTGAAACGCACAGATACGCAGTATTTT.

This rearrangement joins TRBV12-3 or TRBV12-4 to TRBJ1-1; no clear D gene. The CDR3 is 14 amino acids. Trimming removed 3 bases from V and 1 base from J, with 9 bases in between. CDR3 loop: CASSLIGRNTEAFF. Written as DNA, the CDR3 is TGTGCCAGCAGTTTGATCGGACGGAACACTGAAGCTTTCTTT.